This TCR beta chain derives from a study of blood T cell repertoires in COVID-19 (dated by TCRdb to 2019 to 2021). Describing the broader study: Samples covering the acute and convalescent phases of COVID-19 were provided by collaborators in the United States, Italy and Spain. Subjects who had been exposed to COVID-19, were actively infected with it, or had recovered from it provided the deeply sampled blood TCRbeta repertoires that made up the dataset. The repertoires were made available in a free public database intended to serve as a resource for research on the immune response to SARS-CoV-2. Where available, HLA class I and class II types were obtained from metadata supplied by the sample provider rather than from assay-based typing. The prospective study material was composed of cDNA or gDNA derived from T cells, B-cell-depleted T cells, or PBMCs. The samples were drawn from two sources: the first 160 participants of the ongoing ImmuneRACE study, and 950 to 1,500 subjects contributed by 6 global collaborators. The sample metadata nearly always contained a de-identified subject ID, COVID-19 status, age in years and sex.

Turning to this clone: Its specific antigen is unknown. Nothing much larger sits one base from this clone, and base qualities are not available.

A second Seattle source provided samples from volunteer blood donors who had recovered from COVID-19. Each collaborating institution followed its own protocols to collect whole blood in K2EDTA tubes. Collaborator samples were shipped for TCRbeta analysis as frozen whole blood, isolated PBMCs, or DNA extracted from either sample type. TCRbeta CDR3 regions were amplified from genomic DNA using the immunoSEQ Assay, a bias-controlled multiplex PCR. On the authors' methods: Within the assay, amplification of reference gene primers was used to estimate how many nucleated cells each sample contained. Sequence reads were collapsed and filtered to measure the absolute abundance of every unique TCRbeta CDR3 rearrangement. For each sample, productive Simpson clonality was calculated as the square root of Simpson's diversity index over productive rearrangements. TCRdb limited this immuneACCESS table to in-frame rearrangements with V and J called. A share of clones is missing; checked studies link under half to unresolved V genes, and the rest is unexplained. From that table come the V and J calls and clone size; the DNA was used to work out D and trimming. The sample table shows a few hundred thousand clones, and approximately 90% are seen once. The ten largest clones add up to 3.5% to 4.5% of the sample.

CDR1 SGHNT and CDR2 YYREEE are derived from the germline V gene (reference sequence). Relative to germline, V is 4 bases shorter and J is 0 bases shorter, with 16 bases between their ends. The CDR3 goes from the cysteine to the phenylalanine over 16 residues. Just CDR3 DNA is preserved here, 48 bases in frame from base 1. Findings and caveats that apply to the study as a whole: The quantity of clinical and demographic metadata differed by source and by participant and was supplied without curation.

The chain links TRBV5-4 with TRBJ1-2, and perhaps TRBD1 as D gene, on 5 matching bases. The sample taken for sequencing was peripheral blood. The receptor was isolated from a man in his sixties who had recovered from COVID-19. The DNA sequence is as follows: TGTGCCAGCAGCCGCGAAGCCGGGACTGCTAACTATGGCTACACCTTC. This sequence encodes CASSREAGTANYGYTF. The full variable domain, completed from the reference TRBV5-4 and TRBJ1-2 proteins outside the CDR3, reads ETGVTQSPTHLIKTRGQQVTLRCSSQSGHNTVSWYQQALGQGPQFIFQYYREEENGRGNFPPRFSGLQFPNYSSELNVNALELDDSALYLCASSREAGTANYGYTFGSGTRLTVV.